A selection of T cell receptor beta chains follows, all from one sample in a study of blood T cell repertoires in COVID-19. Assay: immunoSEQ multiplex PCR; the TCRdb copy retains only in-frame clones and omits some. The sample holds roughly 150,000 clones, 82% seen once. The sequencing sample was made of peripheral blood. The source of these receptors is a woman of 80 years or more with acute or convalescent COVID-19. Both conserved end residues are part of each CDR3. D genes are given only for firm matches.

CDR3aa: CASSLYRNTEAFF
CDR3nt: TGTGCCAGCAGTTTATACAGGAACACTGAAGCTTTCTTT
v_gene: TRBV27
j_gene: TRBJ1-1
d_gene: NA

CDR3aa: CASSLRDYGYTF
CDR3nt: TGTGCCAGCAGCCTCAGGGACTATGGCTACACCTTC
v_gene: TRBV5-6
j_gene: TRBJ1-2
d_gene: NA

CDR3aa: CASSLPHRTGGSNKLNTEAFF
CDR3nt: TGTGCCAGCAGTTTACCCCATAGAACAGGGGGCAGCAATAAGTTGAACACTGAAGCTTTCTTT
v_gene: TRBV27
j_gene: TRBJ1-1
d_gene: TRBD1

CDR3aa: CASSRRDFNNEQFF
CDR3nt: TGTGCCAGCAGCCGGAGGGACTTCAACAATGAGCAGTTCTTC
v_gene: TRBV5-6
j_gene: TRBJ2-1
d_gene: NA

CDR3aa: CASSSRGYQPQHF
CDR3nt: TGTGCCAGCAGTTCTCGGGGGTATCAGCCCCAGCATTTT
v_gene: TRBV12-3/TRBV12-4
j_gene: TRBJ1-5
d_gene: NA

CDR3aa: CASRNRGRGEKLFF
CDR3nt: TGTGCCAGTAGGAACAGGGGGCGCGGTGAAAAACTGTTTTTT
v_gene: TRBV19
j_gene: TRBJ1-4
d_gene: TRBD1

CDR3aa: CASSLRAQTGYVEQYF
CDR3nt: TGTGCCAGCAGTTTAAGGGCCCAGACAGGGTACGTCGAGCAGTACTTC
v_gene: TRBV28
j_gene: TRBJ2-7
d_gene: TRBD1

CDR3aa: CASSQGQADYGYTF
CDR3nt: TGTGCCAGCAGTCAGGGACAGGCCGACTATGGCTACACCTTC
v_gene: TRBV2
j_gene: TRBJ1-2
d_gene: TRBD1

CDR3aa: CASSPRTGQYNEQFF
CDR3nt: TGTGCCAGTAGCCCAAGGACAGGTCAATACAATGAGCAGTTCTTC
v_gene: TRBV19
j_gene: TRBJ2-1
d_gene: TRBD1

CDR3aa: CATRGAWGNTDTQYF
CDR3nt: TGTGCCACCCGTGGGGCGTGGGGTAACACAGATACGCAGTATTTT
v_gene: TRBV19
j_gene: TRBJ2-3
d_gene: NA